The present T cell receptor (beta chain) was sequenced within a study of OX40 agonist ivuxolimab in advanced cancers. Study results and caveats: Undetermined was the antigen specificity of the expanded peripheral T cells.

Sequencing was performed with immunoSEQ multiplex PCR; in TCRdb, only in-frame clones are kept and a portion is missing. Of some 66,000 clones in the sample, over 75% are singletons; the top ten hold 5.5%. The CDR3 sequence is 14 residues long. Germline V lookup: CDR1 MNHNS, CDR2 SASEGT. V lost 6 bases, J lost 2 bases, and 13 bases lay in between. Note on this clone: What it recognizes is unknown.

The receptor was isolated from an adult with an advanced solid tumor such as melanoma, head and neck, liver or kidney cancer. The chain is built from TRBV6-1 and TRBJ1-2; perhaps TRBD1 as D (6 bases). The sequencing here drew on CD4+ or CD8+ T cells sorted from blood, taken in a trial of the OX40 agonist ivuxolimab. The CDR3 is CASSRETGNYGYTF. In DNA form, the CDR3 reads TGTGCCAGCAGCAGGGAGACAGGAAACTATGGCTACACCTTC.